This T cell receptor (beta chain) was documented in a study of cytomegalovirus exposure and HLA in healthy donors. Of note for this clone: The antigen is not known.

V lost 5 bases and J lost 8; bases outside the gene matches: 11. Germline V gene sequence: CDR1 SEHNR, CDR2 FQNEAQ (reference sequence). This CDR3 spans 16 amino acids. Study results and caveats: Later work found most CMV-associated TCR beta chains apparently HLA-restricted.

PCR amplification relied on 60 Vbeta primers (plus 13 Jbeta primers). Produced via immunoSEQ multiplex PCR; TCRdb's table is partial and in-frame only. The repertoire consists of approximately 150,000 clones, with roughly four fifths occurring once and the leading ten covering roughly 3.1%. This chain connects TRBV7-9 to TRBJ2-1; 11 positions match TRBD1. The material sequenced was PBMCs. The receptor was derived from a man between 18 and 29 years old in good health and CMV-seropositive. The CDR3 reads CASSPIPGQGDDEQFF. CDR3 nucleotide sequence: TGTGCCAGCAGCCCAATCCCGGGACAGGGGGACGATGAGCAGTTCTTC.